The 14 T cell receptor beta chains below were found in one sample sequenced in a study of T cell responses to AZD1222 COVID-19 vaccine. TCRdb's table, derived via immunoSEQ multiplex PCR, lists solely in-frame clones and lacks some. The data hold 100,000 or so clones, with roughly 90% observed a single time. The source material was peripheral blood, sampled on day 0 of AZD1222 vaccination. The receptors originated from an adult in good health.

V is TRBV7-2 and J is TRBJ2-4; TRBD1 aligns across 9 bases. The junction had 7 bases not matched to a gene; V was cut back by 6 bases and J by 7 bases. Looked up from germline, CDR1 is SGHTA and CDR2 is FQGNSA. The CDR3 has 14 residues. Written as DNA, the CDR3 is TGTGCCAGCAGACCGACAGGGGGGAGGAACATTCAGTACTTC. Its translation is CASRPTGGRNIQYF. The full variable domain, rest sourced from reference TRBV7-2 and TRBJ2-4, is GAGVSQSPSNKVTEKGKDVELRCDPISGHTALYWYRQSLGQGLEFLIYFQGNSAPDKSGLPSDRFSAERTGGSVSTLTIQRTQQEDSAVYLCASRPTGGRNIQYFGAGTRLSVL.

This sequence joins TRBV9 and TRBJ2-5; tentatively, D is TRBD1 (7 bases). Germline CDR1 is SGDLS and CDR2 is YYNGEE. Trimming shortened V by 3 bases and J by 5 bases, and 17 bases separated the two germline ends. This CDR3 spans 15 amino acids. CDR3 DNA sequence: TGTGCCAGCAGCGGAGGGGACAGCCTAGCGGAGACCCAGTACTTC. Translation: CASSGGDSLAETQYF.

This clone was recorded only once. CDR3 in DNA: TGTGCCAGCAGCCAAGATTTGTCGCGGTTACAGGGGTATAGAGGGGAGACCCAGTACTTC. Translation gives CASSQDLSRLQGYRGETQYF. The chain joins TRBV14 to TRBJ2-5; 7 positions match TRBD1. Germline-derived CDR1 and CDR2 are SGHDN and FVKESK. Germline trimming cut 0 bases from V and 5 bases from J; bases unmatched to any gene: 21. There are 20 residues in the CDR3.

The chain links TRBV7-8 to TRBJ1-1; D perhaps matches TRBD1 (5 bases). CDR1 is SGHVS, CDR2 FQNEAQ, per germline. V was cut by 3 bases and J by 2 bases, with 7 bases left in between. The CDR3 has 13 amino acids. CDR3 residues: CASSLWDNTEAFF. CDR3 DNA: TGTGCCAGCAGCTTGTGGGACAACACTGAAGCTTTCTTT.

The chain carries TRBV28 and TRBJ1-2, with D unresolved. Germline V CDR1 and CDR2: MDHEN, SYDVKM. CDR3 length: 13 amino acids. With 2 bases removed from V and 6 bases from J, the gap between germline ends came to 10 bases. The CDR3 is CASSLRGTHGYTF. The DNA of the CDR3 is TGTGCCAGCAGTTTACGGGGAACCCATGGCTACACCTTC.

The chain joins TRBV18 to TRBJ2-3; no clear D gene. Per germline, CDR1 KGHSH and CDR2 LQKENI. CDR3 size: 13 residues. Trimming took 0 bases from V and 4 from J, leaving 5 bases between them. CDR3 region: CASSPPSADTQYF. CDR3 DNA: TGTGCCAGCTCACCACCGTCGGCAGATACGCAGTATTTT.

This chain connects TRBV18 to TRBJ2-2; the match to TRBD1 covers 9 bases. The V gene end was trimmed by 6 bases and the J gene end by 0 bases; junction bases not matched to a gene: 8. Germline values: CDR1 KGHSH, CDR2 LQKENI. This CDR3 comprises 17 residues. The CDR3 DNA sequence: TGTGCCAGCTCCCAAAACACAGGGGGCGCGAACACCGGGGAGCTGTTTTTT. It encodes CASSQNTGGANTGELFF.

This chain joins TRBV3-1 (or the pseudogene TRBV3-2) and TRBJ1-1; D unresolved. The germline gives CDR1 LGHDT, CDR2 YNNKEL (reference sequence). This CDR3 contains 14 residues. V dropped 7 bases and J dropped 1 base, with 13 bases sitting between them. CDR3 sequence: CASTQTDANTEAFF. CDR3 coding DNA: TGTGCCAGCACCCAGACCGACGCGAACACTGAAGCTTTCTTT.

This rearrangement joins TRBV7-3 to TRBJ1-6, with TRBD1 as a possible D gene (5 bases). V lost 3 bases and J lost 5, with 8 bases in between. The CDR3 runs to 14 residues. Germline CDR1 and CDR2: SGHTA and FQGTGA. The CDR3 region is CASSLMGHNSPLHF. In DNA, the CDR3 is TGTGCCAGCAGCTTGATGGGGCATAATTCACCCCTCCACTTT.

The chain couples TRBV19 to TRBJ1-2; D not resolved. Deletions cut 3 bases from V and 0 bases from J, with 8 bases between. CDR3 length: 14 amino acids. Germline V lookup: CDR1 LNHDA, CDR2 SQIVND (reference sequence). This CDR3 is CASSIRVANYGYTF. The CDR3 DNA follows: TGTGCCAGTAGTATCCGGGTTGCTAACTATGGCTACACCTTC.

The chain employs TRBV28 and TRBJ1-4, with D perhaps matching TRBD1 (6 bases). The germline V gene has CDR1 MDHEN and CDR2 SYDVKM. Between the trimmed V and J ends, which lost 5 bases and 7 bases, there was a span of 17 bases. CDR3 length equals 15 residues. The CDR3 reads CASSPGRGRREKLFF. The CDR3, as DNA: TGTGCCAGCAGTCCCGGGCGGGGGCGGCGTGAAAAACTGTTTTTT.

As concerns this clone: Other DNA sequences in the same sample also yield this CDR3. The gene calls are TRBV6-5 and TRBJ1-1, with 8 bases matching TRBD1. The CDR3 is made up of 14 amino acids. The ends lost 4 bases at V and 1 base at J; junction bases unmatched: 2. The V gene's germline CDR1 is MNHEY and CDR2 SVGAGI. This CDR3 reads CASSSGTGNTEAFF. The DNA for the CDR3 is TGTGCCAGCAGTTCCGGGACAGGGAACACTGAAGCTTTCTTT.

CDR3 nucleotides: TGTGCCAGCAGCCGCCTCTTCGGGACTAGCACGGAGACCCAGTACTTC. Its protein product is CASSRLFGTSTETQYF. The rearrangement links TRBV5-4 to TRBJ2-5, with 9 positions matching TRBD2. Germline CDR1 is SGHNT and CDR2 is YYREEE (reference sequence). The CDR3 covers 16 residues. Trimming at V came to 4 bases and at J to 5 bases, leaving 12 bases not matched to a gene.

V usage is TRBV10-1 and J usage is TRBJ1-6; TRBD1 might be the D (6 bases). The CDR3 sequence is 14 residues long. The V end lost 3 bases, the J end lost 10 bases, and 13 bases lay between the germline ends. Germline V gene sequence: CDR1 WNHNN, CDR2 SYGVQD (reference sequence). The CDR3 spells CASSDPGEGSPLHF. The CDR3, as DNA: TGCGCCAGCAGTGACCCAGGGGAAGGCTCACCCCTCCACTTT.